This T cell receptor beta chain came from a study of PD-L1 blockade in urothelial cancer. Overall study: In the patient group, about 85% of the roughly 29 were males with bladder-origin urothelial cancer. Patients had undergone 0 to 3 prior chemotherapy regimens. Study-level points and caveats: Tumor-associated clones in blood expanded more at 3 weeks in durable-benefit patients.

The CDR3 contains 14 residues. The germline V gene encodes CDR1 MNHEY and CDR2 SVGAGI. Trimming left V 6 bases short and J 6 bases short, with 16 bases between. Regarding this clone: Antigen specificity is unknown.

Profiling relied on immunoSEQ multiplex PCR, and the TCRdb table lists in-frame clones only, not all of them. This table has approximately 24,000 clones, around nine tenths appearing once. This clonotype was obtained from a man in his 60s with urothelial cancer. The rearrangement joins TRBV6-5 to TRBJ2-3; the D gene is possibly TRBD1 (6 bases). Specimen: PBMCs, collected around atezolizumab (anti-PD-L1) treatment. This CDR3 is CASRSTGRRDTQYF. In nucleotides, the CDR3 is TGTGCCAGCAGATCTACAGGGCGCCGGGATACGCAGTATTTT.